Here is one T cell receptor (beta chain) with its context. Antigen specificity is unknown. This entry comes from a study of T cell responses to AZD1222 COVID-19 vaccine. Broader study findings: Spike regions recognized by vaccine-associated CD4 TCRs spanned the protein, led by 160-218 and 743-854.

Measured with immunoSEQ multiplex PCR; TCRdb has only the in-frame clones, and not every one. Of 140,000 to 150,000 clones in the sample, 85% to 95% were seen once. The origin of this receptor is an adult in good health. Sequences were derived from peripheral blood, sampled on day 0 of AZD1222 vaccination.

CDR3 loop: CASSWLGGNTEAFF. CDR3 DNA sequence: TGCGCCAGCAGCTGGCTAGGAGGGAACACTGAAGCTTTCTTT. The chain combines TRBV5-1 with TRBJ1-1; unclear D gene. Trimming stripped 3 bases from V and 1 base from J, with 10 bases between. The CDR3 consists of 14 residues. Germline CDR1 and CDR2: SGHRS and YFSETQ.